A single sample gave rise to the 5 T cell receptor beta chains below, sequenced in a study of beta chain features in type 1 diabetes. The sequenced template was cDNA made from the entire isolated RNA. Method: immunoSEQ multiplex PCR; TCRdb's copy keeps in-frame clones and lacks some. The data hold 350,000 or so clones, with 20% observed a single time. Sequencing was done on a sample of naive CD4+ T cells from blood. These receptors were collected from a woman aged 18-29 years in good health.

The chain uses TRBV7-2 and TRBJ2-5, with 11 bases identical to TRBD2. CDR3 length: 14 amino acids. Losses at the gene ends were 6 bases for V and 1 base for J; bases not matched to a gene: 1. Germline loops: CDR1 SGHTA, CDR2 FQGNSA. The CDR3 DNA follows: TGTGCCAGCAGGCTAGCGGGGGGCCAAGAGACCCAGTACTTC. Translation: CASRLAGGQETQYF.

This clone was detected a few times. The chain couples TRBV4-1 to TRBJ2-7, with D possibly TRBD1 on 6 matching bases. CDR1 MGHRA and CDR2 YSYEKL come from the germline V gene. The CDR3 covers 17 residues. Trimming took off 4 bases at V and 0 bases at J, with 19 bases between the two ends. The CDR3 here is CASSPLPGTKSSYEQYF. The DNA of the CDR3 is TGCGCCAGCAGCCCTCTTCCCGGGACAAAGAGCTCCTACGAGCAGTACTTC.

This clone has more than one count but fewer than ten. V and J are TRBV30 and TRBJ2-3; TRBD2 might be the D (6 bases). Deletions cut 2 bases from V and 8 bases from J, with 14 bases between. This CDR3 comprises 13 residues. The germline CDR1 and CDR2 sequences are GTSNPN and SVGIG (reference sequence). The CDR3 DNA sequence: TGTGCCTGGAGTTCTGCGGGGAGAGGTACGCAGTATTTT. Its translation is CAWSSAGRGTQYF.

This clone was observed a handful of times. The gene calls are TRBV13 and TRBJ2-3; 7 bases map to TRBD2. There are 15 residues in the CDR3. Germline V gives CDR1 PRHDT, CDR2 FYEKMQ (reference sequence). V was clipped by 2 bases and J by 0 bases; unmatched bases: 2. DNA of the CDR3: TGTGCCAGCAGCTTAACGGGGGGAAGCACAGATACGCAGTATTTT. Encoded protein: CASSLTGGSTDTQYF.

The rearrangement joins TRBV4-1 to TRBJ1-2; D is undetermined. The V gene lost 4 bases and the J gene lost 4 bases, with 22 bases spanning the gap. Per germline, CDR1 MGHRA and CDR2 YSYEKL. This CDR3 spans 17 amino acids. CDR3 region: CASSPLYNGNGGYGYTF. DNA of the CDR3: TGCGCCAGCAGCCCCCTATATAATGGGAACGGAGGCTATGGCTACACCTTC.